Listed below are T cell receptor beta chains from one sample, sequenced in a study of T cells after yellow fever vaccination. TCRdb reanalysed the 5' RACE reads using MiXCR and keeps one entry per CDR3 protein. The sample includes 450,000 to 600,000 distinct CDR3 sequences, roughly 12% of them seen just once. The sequencing here drew on PBMCs, taken on the day of the yellow fever booster vaccination. The receptors stem from a man younger than 45 who received the YFV17D yellow fever vaccine. CDR3s include the opening cysteine and the closing phenylalanine or tryptophan. The order of the fields is D gene, J gene, clone size, V gene, CDR3 protein, CDR3 DNA. A D gene is named only where the DNA matches it firmly. The size field is filled for only some rows; it gives once, few, many or a size class.

NA,TRBJ2-7,few,TRBV20-1,CSALGQAYEQYF,TGCAGTGCCCTAGGACAAGCCTACGAGCAGTACTTC
TRBD2,TRBJ2-1,few,TRBV10-3,CAISGGGLSYNEQFF,TGTGCCATCAGTGGCGGGGGACTCTCCTACAATGAGCAGTTCTTC
TRBD2,TRBJ2-5,few,TRBV10-2,CASLAAGEQETQYF,TGCGCCAGTCTCGCTGCGGGAGAGCAAGAGACCCAGTACTTC
TRBD1,TRBJ1-1,many,TRBV5-1,CASSSGTGGTEAFF,TGCGCCAGCAGCTCCGGGACAGGGGGGACTGAAGCTTTCTTT
TRBD2,TRBJ2-1,few,TRBV20-1,CSAPPRRLAGGSVDEQFF,TGCAGTGCCCCCCCACGGCGACTAGCGGGAGGGTCGGTGGATGAGCAGTTCTTC
TRBD2,TRBJ2-7,NA,TRBV20-1,CSARTSGGNYEQYF,TGCAGTGCTAGGACTAGCGGGGGCAACTACGAGCAGTACTTC
TRBD2,TRBJ2-7,few,TRBV6-1,CASSQMTSGYEQYF,TGTGCCAGCAGCCAGATGACTAGCGGCTACGAGCAGTACTTC
TRBD2,TRBJ2-7,NA,TRBV11-2,CASCLDLLTSGNSYEQYF,TGTGCCAGCTGCTTAGATTTATTGACTAGCGGGAACTCCTACGAGCAGTACTTC
NA,TRBJ2-1,many,TRBV7-7,CASSLGSDNEQFF,TGTGCTAGCAGCTTGGGGTCAGACAATGAGCAGTTCTTC
TRBD1,TRBJ1-2,few,TRBV4-3,CASSQIGRTGRYGYTF,TGCGCCAGCAGCCAAATAGGGAGGACAGGTCGATATGGCTACACCTTC
NA,TRBJ2-1,few,TRBV2,CASRDAGVNYNEQFF,TGTGCCAGCAGGGATGCAGGGGTGAACTACAATGAGCAGTTCTTC
NA,TRBJ2-1,many,TRBV29-1,CSVTRDTDYNEQFF,TGCAGCGTAACCCGGGACACCGACTACAATGAGCAGTTCTTC
NA,TRBJ2-3,NA,TRBV11-2,CASSLGMGVDTQYF,TGTGCCAGCAGCTTAGGTATGGGTGTCGATACGCAGTATTTT
TRBD1,TRBJ1-6,few,TRBV20-1,CSARAGGTGNSPLHF,TGCAGTGCTAGGGCGGGCGGGACAGGGAATTCACCCCTCCACTTT
TRBD2,TRBJ2-7,NA,TRBV7-8,CASSFRSLAALGEQYF,TGTGCCAGCAGCTTCCGTTCACTAGCGGCCCTTGGCGAGCAGTACTTC
NA,TRBJ2-7,few,TRBV20-1,CSATGQSSYEQYF,TGCAGTGCTACAGGACAGTCCTCCTACGAGCAGTACTTC
NA,TRBJ2-1,few,TRBV6-1,CASSEYRYNEQFF,TGTGCCAGCAGTGAATACCGGTACAATGAGCAGTTCTTC
NA,TRBJ2-5,few,TRBV7-2,CASREQTGQQETQYF,TGTGCCAGCAGGGAGCAGACAGGACAACAAGAGACCCAGTACTTC
NA,TRBJ2-3,NA,TRBV7-6,CASSSRQITDTQYF,TGTGCCAGCAGCTCCCGACAGATAACAGATACGCAGTATTTT
TRBD2,TRBJ2-7,few,TRBV6-1,CASSQRTSGDEQYF,TGTGCCAGCAGTCAACGGACTAGCGGCGACGAGCAGTACTTC
NA,TRBJ2-5,few,TRBV7-2,CASSLAQVRETQYF,TGTGCCAGCAGCTTAGCCCAGGTCAGGGAGACCCAGTACTTC
NA,TRBJ2-1,few,TRBV6-2/TRBV6-3,CASSSALSSSYNEQFF,TGTGCCAGCAGTTCCGCCCTATCTAGCTCCTACAATGAGCAGTTCTTC
NA,TRBJ2-7,few,TRBV14,CASSQDPGASYEQYF,TGTGCCAGCAGCCAAGATCCGGGCGCTTCTTACGAGCAGTACTTC
NA,TRBJ2-7,NA,TRBV7-9,CASSPRDVPFYEQYF,TGTGCCAGCAGCCCCCGGGACGTTCCCTTTTACGAGCAGTACTTC
NA,TRBJ1-4,NA,TRBV12-3/TRBV12-4,CASSPLQAVGKLFF,TGTGCCAGCAGTCCACTCCAGGCGGTCGGGAAACTGTTTTTT
TRBD1,TRBJ2-5,NA,TRBV5-6,CASSYQQGRETQYF,TGTGCCAGCAGCTATCAACAGGGGAGAGAGACCCAGTACTTC
NA,TRBJ2-4,NA,TRBV20-1,CSASGQLLAKNIQYF,TGCAGTGCTAGTGGGCAGCTCCTAGCCAAAAACATTCAGTACTTC
TRBD1,TRBJ1-1,few,TRBV12-3/TRBV12-4,CASSFGQGASEAFF,TGTGCCAGCAGTTTCGGACAGGGGGCTTCTGAAGCTTTCTTT
NA,TRBJ2-3,NA,TRBV5-1,CASSYSDGTDTQYF,TGCGCCAGCAGCTATTCGGACGGGACAGATACGCAGTATTTT
NA,TRBJ1-4,NA,TRBV7-8,CASSLAPRGDEKLFF,TGTGCCAGCAGCTTAGCGCCCAGGGGAGATGAAAAACTGTTTTTT
NA,TRBJ2-2,NA,TRBV28,CASRGQPNTGELFF,TGTGCCAGCAGAGGGCAGCCGAACACCGGGGAGCTGTTTTTT
NA,TRBJ2-2,few,TRBV20-1,CSANQVNTGELFF,TGCAGTGCTAACCAAGTGAACACCGGGGAGCTGTTTTTT
NA,TRBJ2-1,NA,TRBV21-1,CASSKVGSSYNEQFF,TGTGCCAGCAGCAAAGTTGGTAGCTCCTACAATGAGCAGTTCTTC
NA,TRBJ2-5,few,TRBV27,CASSLGLGRRETQYF,TGTGCCAGCAGTTTAGGCTTAGGGCGGAGAGAGACCCAGTACTTC
NA,TRBJ2-7,few,TRBV20-1,CSARGTRTYEQYF,TGCAGTGCTAGAGGCACCAGGACATACGAGCAGTACTTC
TRBD1,TRBJ1-6,few,TRBV30,CAWSPGTANNSPLHF,TGTGCCTGGAGTCCGGGGACAGCTAATAATTCACCCCTCCACTTT
NA,TRBJ1-3,NA,TRBV7-2,CASRPDFSSGNTIYF,TGTGCCAGCAGACCGGACTTCTCCTCTGGAAACACCATATATTTT
NA,TRBJ2-3,NA,TRBV5-8,CASSLLTGVRADTQYF,TGTGCCAGCAGCTTGTTAACGGGAGTTCGGGCAGATACGCAGTATTTT
NA,TRBJ1-6,few,TRBV5-1,CASSLVGKSDSPLHF,TGCGCCAGCAGCTTGGTCGGGAAAAGTGATTCACCCCTCCACTTT
TRBD1,TRBJ2-5,NA,TRBV5-6,CASSLYYRTGRETQYF,TGTGCCAGCAGCTTGTATTATCGGACAGGGCGAGAGACCCAGTACTTC
NA,TRBJ2-7,NA,TRBV30,CAWRIYRRTRYEQYF,TGTGCCTGGAGGATATACAGGCGAACACGCTACGAGCAGTACTTC
TRBD2,TRBJ2-1,few,TRBV27,CASKGLAGASYNEQFF,TGTGCCAGCAAGGGGCTAGCGGGGGCCTCCTACAATGAGCAGTTCTTC
NA,TRBJ1-3,NA,TRBV7-2,CASGTDSLSGNTIYF,TGTGCCAGCGGGACGGACAGCCTCTCTGGAAACACCATATATTTT
TRBD2,TRBJ2-1,many,TRBV5-1,CASRPTSGSSYNEQFF,TGCGCCAGCAGGCCGACTAGCGGTAGCTCCTACAATGAGCAGTTCTTC
TRBD1,TRBJ1-2,few,TRBV20-1,CSASFGTGVAGYTF,TGCAGTGCTAGTTTCGGGACAGGGGTCGCTGGCTACACCTTC
NA,TRBJ1-5,many,TRBV5-6,CASSLSRNQPQHF,TGTGCCAGCAGCTTGTCGAGAAATCAGCCCCAGCATTTT